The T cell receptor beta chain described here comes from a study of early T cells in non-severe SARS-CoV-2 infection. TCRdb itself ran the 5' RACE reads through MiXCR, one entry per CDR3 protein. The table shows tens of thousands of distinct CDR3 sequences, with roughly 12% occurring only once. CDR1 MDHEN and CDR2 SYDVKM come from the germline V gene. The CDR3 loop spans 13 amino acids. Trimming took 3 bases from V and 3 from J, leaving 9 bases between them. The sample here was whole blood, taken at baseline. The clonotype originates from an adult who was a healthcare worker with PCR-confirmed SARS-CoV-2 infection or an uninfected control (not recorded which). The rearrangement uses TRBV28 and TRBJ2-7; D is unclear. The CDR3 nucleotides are TGTGCCAGCAGTTTTGGTCCGGACTACGAGCAGTACTTC. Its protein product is CASSFGPDYEQYF.